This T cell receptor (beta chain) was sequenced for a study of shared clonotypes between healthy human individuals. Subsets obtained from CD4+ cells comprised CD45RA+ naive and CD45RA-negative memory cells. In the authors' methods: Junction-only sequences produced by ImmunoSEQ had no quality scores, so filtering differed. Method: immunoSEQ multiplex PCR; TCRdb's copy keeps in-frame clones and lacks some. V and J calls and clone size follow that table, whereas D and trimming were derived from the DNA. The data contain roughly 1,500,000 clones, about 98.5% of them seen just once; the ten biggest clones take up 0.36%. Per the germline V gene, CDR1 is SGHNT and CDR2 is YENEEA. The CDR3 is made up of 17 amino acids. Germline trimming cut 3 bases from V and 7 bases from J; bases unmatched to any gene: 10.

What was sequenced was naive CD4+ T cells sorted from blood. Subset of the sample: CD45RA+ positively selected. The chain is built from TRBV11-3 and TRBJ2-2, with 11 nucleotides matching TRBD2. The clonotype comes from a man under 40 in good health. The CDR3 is CASSLLSGREFGGELFF. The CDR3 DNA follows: TGTGCCAGCAGCTTGCTTAGCGGGAGGGAATTCGGCGGGGAGCTGTTTTTT.